This T cell receptor beta chain was recorded in a study of shared clonotypes between healthy human individuals. Looking at the study overall: Each donor contributed plates that comprised three CD4 naive, three CD4 memory, two CD8 naive and one CD8 memory. Study-wide findings and caveats: Across subsets, estimated richness was generally greater for naive than for memory populations.

Investigators divided CD4+ cells into CD45RA+ naive and CD45RA-negative memory subsets. This CDR3 is built from 17 residues. Germline CDR1 is MDHEN and CDR2 is SYDVKM. V was pared by 4 bases and J by 0 bases, with 12 bases of the junction left unmatched. About this clone itself: Its antigen remains unknown.

Measured with immunoSEQ multiplex PCR; TCRdb has only the in-frame clones, and not every one. The table has roughly 1.5 million clones, 95% to 99% seen once. The TCR comes from a young man in good health. The source material was naive CD4+ T cells sorted from blood. Subset noted: CD45RA+ positively selected. The V gene is TRBV28, the J gene TRBJ2-7, with 7 nucleotides matching TRBD2. CDR3 bases: TGTGCCAGCAGTTCACCCGGCGGGGGAAGGCGCTCCTACGAGCAGTACTTC. Amino acid sequence: CASSSPGGGRRSYEQYF.